This T cell receptor beta chain was recorded in a study of cytomegalovirus exposure and HLA in healthy donors. The PCR employed 60 Vbeta primers together with 13 Jbeta primers. Assay used: immunoSEQ multiplex PCR; TCRdb lists only in-frame clones, some missing. Seen here are 200,000 or so clones, roughly 80% observed once, and the top ten hold 2.9%. The length of the CDR3 is 14 residues. CDR1 is SEHNR and CDR2 is FQNEAQ in the germline V gene (reference sequence). Unmatched junction bases numbered 5, after V lost 5 bases and J lost 3 bases. This clonotype was sampled from a man between 25 and 39 years old in good health and CMV-seronegative. The rearrangement uses TRBV7-9 and TRBJ2-7, with 9 nucleotides matching TRBD1. Specimen: PBMCs. The CDR3: CASSPGQGFYEQYF. Written as DNA, the CDR3 is TGTGCCAGCAGCCCGGGACAGGGTTTCTACGAGCAGTACTTC.